This paragraph reports one T cell receptor (beta chain). Antigen specificity is unknown. This record belongs to a study of cytomegalovirus exposure and HLA in healthy donors. Regarding the study as a whole: Most TCR sequences were uncommon, yet certain public TCRs appeared in many donors. A later analysis linked a missense variant in DCLRE1C to the trimming of TCR beta V and J genes. Within a later analysis, the majority of CMV-associated TCR beta chains appeared HLA-restricted.

The PCR contained 60 Vbeta and 13 Jbeta primers. Sequencing was performed with immunoSEQ multiplex PCR; in TCRdb, only in-frame clones are kept and a portion is missing. In the table there are about 120,000 clones, more than 60% of which are singletons. The TCR was taken from a woman aged 40 to 55 in good health and CMV-seropositive. Specimen: PBMCs.

CDR3: CASSLPGQGYEQFF. As DNA, the CDR3 is TGTGCCAGCAGTTTACCGGGACAGGGTTATGAGCAGTTCTTC. The V and J genes are TRBV6-6 and TRBJ2-1; TRBD1 matches at 9 bases. V shed 4 bases, J shed 8 bases, and the junction held 6 bases outside the gene matches. Per the germline V gene, CDR1 is MNHNY and CDR2 is SVGAGI (reference sequence). The CDR3 totals 14 residues.